Reported below is one TCR beta chain. No antigen is known for it. The data originate from a study of a mutant IDH1 vaccine in newly diagnosed glioma. Study overall: Either 4-6 weeks after radiotherapy alone or alongside temozolomide, vaccination was begun. Earlier therapy was either radiotherapy, temozolomide, or both, and most got both.

Profiling relied on immunoSEQ multiplex PCR, and the TCRdb table lists in-frame clones only, not all of them. The sample holds tens of thousands of clones; 81% are singletons and the top ten take around 4.5%. Specified time point: week 35, safety follow-up. The vaccine gave 300 ug of a 20-mer mutant IDH1 peptide subcutaneously per dose. V lost 0 bases and J lost 0, with 6 bases in between. CDR1 is SGDLS, CDR2 YYNGEE, per germline. The CDR3 runs to 15 residues. The rearrangement links TRBV9 to TRBJ1-4; TRBD1 is a possible D gene (5 bases). The TCR comes from a woman in her thirties or forties with glioma. Some clones in this sample may be carry-over from other donors' samples. The sample here was PBMCs, taken from a glioma patient whose treatment included an IDH1 peptide vaccine. CDR3 region: CASSVGGATNEKLFF. The CDR3 DNA follows: TGTGCCAGCAGCGTAGGAGGGGCAACTAATGAAAAACTGTTTTTT. The full variable domain, completed using reference TRBV9 and TRBJ1-4, is DSGVTQTPKHLITATGQRVTLRCSPRSGDLSVYWYQQSLDQGLQFLIQYYNGEERAKGNILERFSAQQFPDLHSELNLSSLELGDSALYFCASSVGGATNEKLFFGSGTQLSVL.